A single sample gave rise to the 21 T cell receptor beta chains below, sequenced in a study of shared clonotypes between healthy human individuals (dated by TCRdb to about 2020). The library was prepared using the immunoSEQ multiplex PCR assay. This is the immuneACCESS table as TCRdb keeps it, with only in-frame sequences that have V and J called. A part of the clones is gone; compared with another copy, unresolved V genes explain less than half, and the rest is unexplained. For this sample the table gives 2,100,000 or so clones, of which around 95% were detected only once. The ten largest clones add up to roughly 0.13% of the sample. The sample taken for sequencing was naive CD4+ T cells sorted from blood. This specimen's cell subset or site label, per the study, means: CD45RA+ positively selected. The source of these receptors is a young man in good health.

This rearrangement joins TRBV2 to TRBJ1-3; D not resolved. Per the germline V gene, CDR1 is SNHLY and CDR2 is FYNNEI. V was trimmed by 2 bases and J by 2 bases, leaving 13 bases between them. The CDR3 covers 16 residues. CDR3 nucleotide sequence: TGTGCCAGCAGTGAAAGACGCGGATTCCCTGGAAACACCATATATTTT. It specifies CASSERRGFPGNTIYF.

The chain carries TRBV29-1 and TRBJ2-3; 9 bases fit TRBD2. The CDR3 spans 13 residues. V lost 6 bases to trimming and J lost 9 bases; unmatched junction nucleotides: 10. Germline-derived CDR1 and CDR2 are SQVTM and ANQGSEA. The CDR3 DNA sequence: TGCAGCGTCGCACCAGCGGGAGGAGGCACGCAGTATTTT. This gives the protein CSVAPAGGGTQYF.

A single count supports this clone. The chain is built from TRBV30 and TRBJ1-1; 7 bases line up with TRBD1. The CDR3 sequence is 13 residues long. Germline lookup yields CDR1 GTSNPN and CDR2 SVGIG (reference sequence). With 5 bases clipped from V and 3 bases from J, the junction kept 6 bases outside the gene matches. Here the CDR3 DNA reads TGTGCCTGGGGTTCGGACAGGTACACTGAAGCTTTCTTT. Translation gives CAWGSDRYTEAFF.

The genes are TRBV7-9 and TRBJ2-2; no reliable D call. This CDR3 contains 14 residues. From germline, CDR1 is SEHNR and CDR2 FQNEAQ (reference sequence). V was pared by 0 bases and J by 6 bases, with 8 bases between. The CDR3 DNA follows: TGTGCCAGCAGCTTAGCGGGCACCGCCGGGGAGCTGTTTTTT. It specifies CASSLAGTAGELFF.

The chain combines TRBV18 with TRBJ1-1, with TRBD1 matching over 8 bases. Germline loops: CDR1 KGHSH, CDR2 LQKENI. The CDR3 spans 12 residues. J gave up 7 bases and V 6 bases, and 4 bases lay outside the gene matches. The CDR3 bases are TGTGCCAGCTCGCCAGACAGGGGTGAAGCTTTCTTT. Protein product: CASSPDRGEAFF.

V and J are TRBV2 and TRBJ2-5; a weak D match, TRBD2 (5 bases). Trimming stripped 7 bases from V and 5 bases from J, with 17 bases between. Germline V gene data show CDR1 as SNHLY and CDR2 as FYNNEI. CDR3 length: 14 residues. DNA for the CDR3: TGTGCCAGCAACCCGGGCCCCGGCGGGGAGACCCAGTACTTC. Translation: CASNPGPGGETQYF.

The gene calls are TRBV11-2 and TRBJ2-5; D possibly uses TRBD1 or TRBD2 (6 bases each). Germline values: CDR1 SGHAT, CDR2 FQNNGV. This CDR3 is 11 amino acids long. Trimming stripped 5 bases from V and 9 bases from J, with 10 bases between. CDR3 loop: CASSRGEAQYF. CDR3 DNA sequence: TGTGCCAGCAGCAGGGGGGAAGCCCAGTACTTC.

CDR3 in DNA: TGCGCCAGCAGCCAAGATAGGGGGGGCTCCTACTATGGCTACACCTTC. This translates into CASSQDRGGSYYGYTF. This chain joins TRBV4-1 and TRBJ1-2, with D possibly TRBD1 on 6 matching bases. Trimming took off 0 bases at V and 3 bases at J, with 14 bases between the two ends. The CDR3 sequence is 16 residues long. The germline V gene has CDR1 MGHRA and CDR2 YSYEKL.

The chain is built from TRBV19 and TRBJ2-5; D remains ambiguous. V was clipped by 6 bases and J by 5 bases, with 19 bases between them. Germline-derived CDR1 and CDR2 are LNHDA and SQIVND (reference sequence). The length of the CDR3 is 15 residues. CDR3 sequence (DNA): TGTGCCAGTAGAAGCCTGGACCGGCCTGGGGAGACCCAGTACTTC. It yields the protein CASRSLDRPGETQYF.

The CDR3 region is CSVLSLGGATDTQYF. For the CDR3, the DNA is TGCAGCGTTTTGTCCCTAGGAGGGGCTACAGATACGCAGTATTTT. The chain joins TRBV29-1 to TRBJ2-3, with TRBD2 as a possible D gene (6 bases). Trimming removed 5 bases from V and 3 bases from J, with 18 bases in between. The CDR3 is 15 amino acids. Germline CDR1 and CDR2: SQVTM and ANQGSEA.

About this clone itself: Other nucleotide sequences in the sample specify the same CDR3. CDR3 in DNA: TGTGCCATCAGTGAGTCAAGTCATGAGCAGTTCTTC. Its translation: CAISESSHEQFF. J is TRBJ2-1 and V is TRBV10-3, with D unclear. The CDR3 length is 12 residues. Between the trimmed V and J ends, which lost 0 bases and 8 bases, there was a span of 5 bases. CDR1 is ENHRY, CDR2 SYGVKD, per germline.

To note about this clone: Other DNA sequences in the sample encode the same CDR3. The genes are TRBV5-1 and TRBJ1-2, with a possible D match to TRBD1 (5 bases). With 4 bases removed from V and 6 bases from J, the gap between germline ends came to 10 bases. The CDR3 has 12 residues. The germline CDR1 and CDR2 sequences are SGHRS and YFSETQ. The CDR3, as DNA: TGCGCCAGCAGCCCCCAGGGCGATGGCTACACCTTC. This codes for CASSPQGDGYTF.

V is TRBV10-1 and J is TRBJ2-7, with 9 bases identical to TRBD2. The CDR3 covers 15 residues. The V segment lost 5 bases and the J segment 6 bases; nucleotides outside the gene matches: 11. Germline CDR1 reads WNHNN; CDR2 reads SYGVQD (reference sequence). CDR3 loop: CASSNTRAGGREQYF. The CDR3 DNA reads as TGCGCCAGCAGTAACACGAGGGCGGGAGGGCGCGAGCAGTACTTC.

This clone was picked up one time. The rearrangement uses TRBV10-1 and TRBJ1-1; 7 nucleotides agree with TRBD1. The CDR3 sequence is 13 residues long. Per the germline V gene, CDR1 is WNHNN and CDR2 is SYGVQD (reference sequence). V lost 5 bases to trimming and J lost 4 bases; unmatched junction nucleotides: 4. The CDR3 sequence is CASSHRGGTEAFF. CDR3 sequence (DNA): TGCGCCAGCAGTCACAGGGGCGGCACTGAAGCTTTCTTT.

This chain uses TRBV7-2 with TRBJ2-5; D tentatively fits TRBD1 or TRBD2 (5 bases each). CDR1 is SGHTA and CDR2 is FQGNSA in the germline V gene. This CDR3 has 14 amino acids. V dropped 4 bases and J dropped 5 bases, with 14 bases sitting between them. CDR3 bases: TGTGCCAGCAGCTCGGGGCCGGATCGGGAGACCCAGTACTTC. Protein product: CASSSGPDRETQYF.

This chain uses TRBV28 with TRBJ2-3; no firm D call. The CDR3 extends over 13 amino acids. Germline V lookup: CDR1 MDHEN, CDR2 SYDVKM. With 5 bases removed from V and 11 bases from J, the gap between germline ends came to 17 bases. CDR3 DNA: TGTGCCAGCAGTCTAGTCTCGGTTGGTGGGCAGTATTTT. Residues: CASSLVSVGGQYF.

This chain uses TRBV5-1 with TRBJ2-2; D ambiguous. The CDR3 has 15 amino acids. Germline CDR1 SGHRS, CDR2 YFSETQ. Trimming shortened V by 4 bases and J by 2 bases, and 12 bases separated the two germline ends. The CDR3 DNA sequence: TGCGCCAGCAGCCTCACGACGGTTAACACCGGGGAGCTGTTTTTT. Amino acid sequence: CASSLTTVNTGELFF.

This sequence joins TRBV9 and TRBJ2-3; 8 positions match TRBD2. The CDR3 is 13 amino acids. V lost 4 bases to trimming and J lost 13 bases; unmatched junction nucleotides: 11. Germline CDR1 SGDLS, CDR2 YYNGEE. The CDR3 reads CASSTGTSLEKYF. CDR3 DNA sequence: TGTGCCAGCAGCACAGGGACTAGTCTGGAAAAGTATTTT.

This clone has a single count. The chain couples TRBV19 to TRBJ2-7, with D unclear. The CDR3 runs to 13 residues. Trimming removed 2 bases from V and 6 bases from J, with 11 bases in between. Germline lookup yields CDR1 LNHDA and CDR2 SQIVND (reference sequence). In DNA, the CDR3 is TGTGCCAGTAGTATAACCTGGGTCGGCGAGCAGTACTTC. This translates into CASSITWVGEQYF.

This chain links TRBV10-3 with TRBJ1-1; 9 nucleotides line up with TRBD1. CDR1 is ENHRY, CDR2 SYGVKD, per germline. Losses at the gene ends were 1 base for V and 10 bases for J; bases not matched to a gene: 4. The CDR3 extends over 13 amino acids. The CDR3 DNA follows: TGTGCCATCAGTGAGTTAACAGGGGGCGCAGCTTTCTTT. Protein: CAISELTGGAAFF.

The chain combines TRBV5-1 with TRBJ2-5, with TRBD2 identical over 13 bases. With 2 bases clipped from V and 5 bases from J, the junction kept 9 bases outside the gene matches. CDR1 is SGHRS and CDR2 is YFSETQ in the germline V gene. The CDR3 covers 17 residues. CDR3 protein: CASSFRTSGGPRETQYF. The CDR3 DNA reads as TGCGCCAGCAGCTTTCGGACTAGCGGGGGCCCGAGGGAGACCCAGTACTTC.